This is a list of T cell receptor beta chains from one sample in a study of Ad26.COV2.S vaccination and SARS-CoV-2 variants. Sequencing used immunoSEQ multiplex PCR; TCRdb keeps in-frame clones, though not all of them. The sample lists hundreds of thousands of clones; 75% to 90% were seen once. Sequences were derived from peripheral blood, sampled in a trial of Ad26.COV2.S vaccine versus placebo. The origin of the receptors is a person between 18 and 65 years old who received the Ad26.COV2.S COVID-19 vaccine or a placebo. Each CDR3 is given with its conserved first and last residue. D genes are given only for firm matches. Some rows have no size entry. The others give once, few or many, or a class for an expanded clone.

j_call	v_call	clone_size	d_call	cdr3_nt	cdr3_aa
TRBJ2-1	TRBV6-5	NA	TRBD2	TGTGCCAGCAGTTCAAGGATGACTAGCGGACCCAATGAGCAGTTCTTC	CASSSRMTSGPNEQFF
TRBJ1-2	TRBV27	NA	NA	TGTGCCAGCACCCGTTGGGCACTCACCACAGACTCATTTAACTATGGCTACACCTTC	CASTRWALTTDSFNYGYTF
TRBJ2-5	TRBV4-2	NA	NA	TGTGCCAGCAGCCAAGATCTGAGGCATTACCAAGAGACCCAGTACTTC	CASSQDLRHYQETQYF
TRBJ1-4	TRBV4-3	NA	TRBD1	TGCGCCAGCAGCCAAACTTGGGACAGGGGTACCACTAATGAAAAACTGTTTTTT	CASSQTWDRGTTNEKLFF
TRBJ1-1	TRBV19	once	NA	TGTGCCAGTCGGACGGAAAAAATGAACACTGAAGCTTTCTTT	CASRTEKMNTEAFF
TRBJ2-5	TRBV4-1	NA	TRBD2	TGCGCCAGCAGCCAAATAAGCGGGAGAGAGACCCAGTACTTC	CASSQISGRETQYF
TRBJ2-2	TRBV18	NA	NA	TGTGCCAGCTCGGGCCAGGCGAGGGACACCGGGGAGCTGTTTTTT	CASSGQARDTGELFF
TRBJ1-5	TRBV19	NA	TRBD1	TGTGCCAGCGAGACAGGGGGCTCCGGTGGGCCCCAGCATTTT	CASETGGSGGPQHF
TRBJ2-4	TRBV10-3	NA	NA	TGTGCCTGTCACGACGGGGGAGAAATTCAGTACTTC	CACHDGGEIQYF
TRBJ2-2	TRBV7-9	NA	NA	TGTGCCAGCAGCTTAGTGTGGGGGCCTATGAACACCGGGGAGCTGTTTTTT	CASSLVWGPMNTGELFF
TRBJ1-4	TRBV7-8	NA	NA	TGTGCCAGCAGCCCCTGGACGGACAGAGGGGAAAAACTGTTTTTT	CASSPWTDRGEKLFF
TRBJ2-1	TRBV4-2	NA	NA	TGTGCCAGCAGCCAAGAAACGGGCGGGACGGAGCAGTTCTTC	CASSQETGGTEQFF
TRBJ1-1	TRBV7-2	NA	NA	TGTGCCAGCAGCTTATTAGGGATGCTGAACACTGAAGCTTTCTTT	CASSLLGMLNTEAFF
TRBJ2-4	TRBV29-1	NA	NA	TGCAGCGTTGAAGATCTCCCTTTAGCCAAAAACATTCAGTACTTC	CSVEDLPLAKNIQYF
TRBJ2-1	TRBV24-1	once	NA	TGTGCCACCAGTGACCGCCTTACGCGCTCCTACAATGAGCAGTTCTTC	CATSDRLTRSYNEQFF
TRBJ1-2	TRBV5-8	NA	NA	TGTGCCAGCAGCTTGGCTGTTGAGGGCTACACCTTC	CASSLAVEGYTF
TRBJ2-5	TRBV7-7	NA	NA	TGTGCCAGCAGCTATACCGGGGGGCCCCAAGAGACCCAGTACTTC	CASSYTGGPQETQYF
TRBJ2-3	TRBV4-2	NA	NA	TGTGCCAGCAGCCGCGGACTCCTCACAGATACGCAGTATTTT	CASSRGLLTDTQYF
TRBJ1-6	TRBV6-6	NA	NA	TGTGCCAGCTCTACCGACCGGGAAGGGTTTAATTCACCCCTCCACTTT	CASSTDREGFNSPLHF
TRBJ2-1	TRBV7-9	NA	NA	TGTGCCAGCTATCGCAGGGACGGCGACTCCTACAATGAGCAGTTCTTC	CASYRRDGDSYNEQFF
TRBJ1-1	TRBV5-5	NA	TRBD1	TGTGCCAGCAGCTTCGGACAGGGTGTAATTGAAGCTTTCTTT	CASSFGQGVIEAFF
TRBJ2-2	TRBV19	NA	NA	TGTGCCAGTTTCTTAGGGACCGGGGAGCTGTTTTTT	CASFLGTGELFF
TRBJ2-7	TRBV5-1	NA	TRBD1	TGCGCCAGCAGAGGGTTAGGACAGGGGGCCTACGAGCAGTACTTC	CASRGLGQGAYEQYF
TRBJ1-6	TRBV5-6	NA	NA	TGTGCCAGCAGCTTAGCGAAAGGGTGGGGGACCGGTAATTCACCCCTCCACTTT	CASSLAKGWGTGNSPLHF
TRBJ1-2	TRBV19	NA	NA	TGTGCCAGTAGTATAGATGCACAGGGACCCTATGGCTACACCTTC	CASSIDAQGPYGYTF
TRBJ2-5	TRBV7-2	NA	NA	TGTGCCAGCAGCTTAGGGACTACAGGGGAGACCCAGTACTTC	CASSLGTTGETQYF
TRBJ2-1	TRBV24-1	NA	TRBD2	TGTGCCACCAGTGATCCGGGACTAGCGGATGAGCAGTTCTTC	CATSDPGLADEQFF
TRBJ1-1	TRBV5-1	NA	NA	TGCGCCAGCAGCATAGGGGGTACTGAAGCTTTCTTT	CASSIGGTEAFF